This record concerns one T cell receptor beta chain sequence. Its antigen is unknown. Base qualities are not recorded, but no much larger clone differs from it by a single base. The trim is 1 base for V and 1 base for J, with a gap of 5 bases between the germline ends. The germline V gene provides CDR1 SGHDN and CDR2 FVKESK. The CDR3 covers 15 residues, taking in both the cysteine and the phenylalanine. Just the 45-base CDR3 DNA is kept, in frame starting at base 1. The source of the sample is a study of blood T cells in healthy people across ages (dated by TCRdb to between 2015 and 2017). Turning to the overall study: In model experiments, template switching captured about one uniquely barcoded TCR beta cDNA molecule for every two T cells. Four age groups were formed from the donors: young (average approximately 15 years), middle-aged (around 41), aged (around 62) and long-lived (around 82). The study analyzed two additional independent replicas of 1 million unique cDNA reads from the same blood draw for two donors, one aged 18 to 29 and one aged 80 or older. To avoid experimental bias, donors of different ages were randomly spread across the sequencing lanes. To track age-related changes in TCR beta repertoire diversity, the study relied on deep sequencing normalized with unique cDNA molecular identifiers.

The paper's findings and limits, for the study overall: Because donor CMV infection status was unknown, age-related changes in expanded clonotypes were potentially confounded. Observed TCR beta diversity per million T cells fell roughly linearly with age, and a significant reduction was already apparent by age roughly 40. Compared with the aged group, the long-lived group had more naive CD4+ T cells, fewer expanded clones and increased TCR diversity, suggesting age selection. Estimates of total diversity from one million sequenced T cells were regarded as lower bounds and underestimates. Since profiling was done on bulk unsorted PBMCs, naive and antigen-experienced compartments could not be conclusively compared. The percentage of naive T cells measured by flow cytometry correlated strongly with observed TCR beta diversity.

The roughly 39 donors, aged about 6 to 100 years, were systemically healthy Caucasian individuals from Russia. Each donor gave ten milliliters of peripheral blood, drawn into EDTA-treated Vacutainer tubes. Ficoll-Paque density-gradient centrifugation was used to isolate PBMCs, with at least 6.5 million obtained per sample. Trizol reagent was used to extract total RNA from the PBMCs, yielding at least 6 micrograms per sample. For every donor, flow cytometry on a PBMC aliquot measured the percentage of naive CD45RAhigh/CD27high T cells. Library preparation was by 5' RACE. TCRdb lists the instrument as Illumina HiSeq 2500. A second PCR of 7 to 11 cycles was run with a J-beta primer mix and a sample-barcoded 5' primer. A template-switch 5' adaptor carrying 12 random nucleotides introduced a unique molecular identifier onto each TCR beta cDNA molecule. At least 2.5 million CDR3-containing paired-end reads were obtained from each sample. The Mint cDNA synthesis kit, primed by a TRBC-specific oligonucleotide, was used to synthesize first-strand cDNA from all RNA. After uracil-DNA glycosylase treatment, a first 18-cycle PCR used universal primers M1SS and BC2_uni_R on all cDNA. The study's own analysis went as follows. For normalization, 1 million high-quality reads, each with a distinct molecular identifier, were randomly selected from each sample. Instead of being binned into consensus sequences, reads with shared molecular identifiers were discarded. CDR3 identification, clonotype clustering and error correction used MiTCR with a Q25 quality threshold and the strictest error-elimination algorithm. A nonparametric unseen species model using Euler transformation provided a lower-bound estimate of total TCR beta diversity. TCRdb reworked the public reads: Q25 trimming with fastp, MiXCR clone assembly, productive beta chains retained. CDR3 protein sequences are deduplicated, and each keeps its most common genes and DNA. TCRdb's processing, not the study's, gives the V and J calls here. Across this sample there are about 1.1 million distinct CDR3 sequences, with under 40% seen only once. In total, the top ten clones hold around 13% of the sample.

Material for sequencing was blood. The chain employs TRBV14 and TRBJ2-6, with the D gene not clear enough to name. The receptor was derived from a man aged 18 to 29 in good health. The DNA reads as follows: TGTGCCAGCAGCCAAGCGCGTTCTGGGGCCAACGTCCTGACTTTC. It codes for CASSQARSGANVLTF. The variable domain in full, with residues beyond the CDR3 obtained from the reference TRBV14 and TRBJ2-6 genes, is EAGVTQFPSHSVIEKGQTVTLRCDPISGHDNLYWYRRVMGKEIKFLLHFVKESKQDESGMPNNRFLAERTGGTYSTLKVQPAELEDSGVYFCASSQARSGANVLTFGAGSRLTVL.